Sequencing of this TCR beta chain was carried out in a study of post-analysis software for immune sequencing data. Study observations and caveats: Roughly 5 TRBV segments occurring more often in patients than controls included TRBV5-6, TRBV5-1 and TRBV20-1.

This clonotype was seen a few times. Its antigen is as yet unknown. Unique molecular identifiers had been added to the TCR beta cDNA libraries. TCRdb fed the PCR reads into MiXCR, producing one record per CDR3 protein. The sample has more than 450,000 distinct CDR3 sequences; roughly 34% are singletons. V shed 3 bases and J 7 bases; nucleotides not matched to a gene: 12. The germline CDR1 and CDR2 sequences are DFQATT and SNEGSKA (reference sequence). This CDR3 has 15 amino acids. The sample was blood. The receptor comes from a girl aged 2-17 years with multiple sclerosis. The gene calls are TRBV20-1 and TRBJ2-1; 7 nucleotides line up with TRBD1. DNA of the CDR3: TGCAGTGCTAGGGAATTGGGACAGAAATTTAATGAGCAGTTCTTC. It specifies CSARELGQKFNEQFF.